This T cell receptor beta chain is drawn from a study of beta chain features in type 1 diabetes listed by TCRdb under 2018. Study-level background: Patients and healthy donors did not differ in mean age, gender distribution, total cell number or subset yield. A total of under 140,000,000 sorted cells were examined across all samples, and the number of cells per subset was strongly correlated with RNA yield. The study compared the TCRB repertoires of sorted circulating CD4+ T cell subsets in recently diagnosed type 1 diabetes patients with those in matched healthy donors. Whereas all 28 donors provided naive and central memory subsets, regulatory and stem cell-like memory subsets were isolated from just 8 patients and roughly eight healthy donors.

Note on this clone: The clone's antigen remains unknown. No clone much larger than this one lies a single base away; base qualities are absent.

The junction shows trimming of 6 bases on V and 4 bases on J, plus 10 bases between the germline ends. From a lookup of the germline V gene (reference sequence), CDR1 and CDR2 are SEHNR and FQNEAQ. Reading from cysteine to phenylalanine, the CDR3 counts 13 amino acids. Of all the DNA, just the CDR3 is kept, 39 bases in frame from base 1. From each donor, a single peripheral blood sample of 95 to 150 mL on average was drawn into heparinised tubes. A BD FACSAria II was used to sort naive, central memory, regulatory and stem cell-like memory CD4+ T cells with a panel that included CD45RO, CCR7, CD25, CD127, CD95 and CD27. Purity was above 95% for every sorted population. PBMCs were separated immediately by Lymphoprep density gradient centrifugation and were stained directly, without being cultured. Samples were stained and sorted in pairs, with one healthy donor and one patient per experiment, so that batch effects were minimized.

The High Capacity cDNA Reverse Transcription Kit was used to reverse transcribe all of the isolated RNA, meaning that expressed TCRB transcripts were what got sequenced. Deep immunoSEQ sequencing was applied to naive, central memory and regulatory T cell samples, giving an average of approximately 4 million total reads per sample. Sorted cells were lysed in RLT buffer, and RNA was extracted using DNase-treated RNeasy Micro or Mini kits according to cell number. Each cell subset was processed separately to prevent cross-contamination, with patient and healthy donor samples processed together. TCRB sequences were amplified from cDNA with the immunoSEQ multiplex PCR, producing 87-bp fragments spanning the CDR3 region. Sequencing of the amplicons was performed on the Illumina HiSeq platform. Concerning the study's data processing: Synthetic template baselines were used to correct PCR bias computationally, reads within Hamming distance 2 were collapsed together, and singletons that could not be merged were discarded. By aligning reads against IMGT, V, D and J genes, CDR3 length, and insertions or deletions at six rearrangement sites were assigned. Within each subset, clonotype counts were normalized to the number of sorted cells before true diversity and Gini coefficients were calculated with the tcR R package. The overlap coefficient, calculated on TCRB nucleotide sequences, was used to measure repertoire sharing. TCRdb re-hosts the immuneACCESS table, in-frame sequences only. Its copies lack some clones; in the studies checked, an unresolved V gene accounts for under half of them, and the cause for the rest is not known. Clonal size and the V and J genes are those of that table, whereas D and trimming came from the DNA. The sample profile shows over 150,000 clones; approximately 8.1% of them were found once. Less than 0.85% of the sample goes to the ten largest clones.

Results and caveats for the whole study, not just this receptor: Only small numbers of individuals were included in the HLA sub-analyses, which left unresolved whether HLA type had any influence on TCRB rearrangement. Because cDNA rather than genomic DNA was sequenced, highly expressing activated cells could have been over-represented, although no difference in activation and CD3 levels was found between groups. A moderate but significant shortening of TCRB CDR3 length was observed in type 1 diabetes patients in all four CD4+ subsets. Patients with type 1 diabetes made fewer insertions and deleted more nucleotides at VDJ recombination sites, implying thymic rearrangement abnormalities. Naive, central memory and regulatory TCRB repertoires appeared more similar among patients than among healthy donors. Shorter templates might have been favored by PCR, but patient and control samples were amplified and corrected together, so both groups would have been affected equally by any skew.

Rearrangement joined TRBV7-9 to TRBJ1-3; a confident D gene designation cannot be given. Sequenced sample: central memory CD4+ T cells from blood. This sequence originates from a man aged 18 to 29 in good health. The nucleotides are TGTGCCAGCAGAGAAACCGGGGGAAACACCATATATTTT. This encodes CASRETGGNTIYF.